This T cell receptor (beta chain) was identified during a study of T cell responses to AZD1222 COVID-19 vaccine. Measured with immunoSEQ multiplex PCR; TCRdb has only the in-frame clones, and not every one. Of roughly 140,000 clones listed, approximately 88% are singletons. The CDR3 contains 16 residues. Germline V gives CDR1 SGHNT, CDR2 YENEEA. V was shortened by 4 bases and J by 1 base, with 16 bases between the two germline ends. The TCR comes from an adult in good health. The specimen was peripheral blood, collected on day 0 of MenACWY control vaccination. J is TRBJ2-5 and V is TRBV11-3, with D possibly being TRBD2 (6 bases). CDR3 protein: CASSSTPGGLQETQYF. In DNA form, the CDR3 reads TGTGCCAGCAGCTCTACACCCGGGGGACTCCAAGAGACCCAGTACTTC.